This TCR beta chain was sequenced in a study of T cell changes during pregnancy in multiple sclerosis. V was clipped by 0 bases and J by 0 bases; unmatched bases: 12. Germline V gene sequence: CDR1 LNHNV, CDR2 YYDKDF (reference sequence). CDR3 size: 19 residues. Measured with immunoSEQ multiplex PCR; TCRdb has only the in-frame clones, and not every one. The repertoire holds around 92,000 clones, with approximately 95% as singletons. This specimen consisted of peripheral blood, obtained after pregnancy. This TCR was recovered from a female donor with multiple sclerosis, enrolled in a pregnancy study. This chain uses TRBV15 with TRBJ1-2; 8 bases are shared with TRBD1. The CDR3 sequence is CATSRDPGQGIGSNYGYTF. Written as DNA, the CDR3 is TGTGCCACCAGCAGAGATCCAGGACAGGGAATAGGATCTAACTATGGCTACACCTTC.